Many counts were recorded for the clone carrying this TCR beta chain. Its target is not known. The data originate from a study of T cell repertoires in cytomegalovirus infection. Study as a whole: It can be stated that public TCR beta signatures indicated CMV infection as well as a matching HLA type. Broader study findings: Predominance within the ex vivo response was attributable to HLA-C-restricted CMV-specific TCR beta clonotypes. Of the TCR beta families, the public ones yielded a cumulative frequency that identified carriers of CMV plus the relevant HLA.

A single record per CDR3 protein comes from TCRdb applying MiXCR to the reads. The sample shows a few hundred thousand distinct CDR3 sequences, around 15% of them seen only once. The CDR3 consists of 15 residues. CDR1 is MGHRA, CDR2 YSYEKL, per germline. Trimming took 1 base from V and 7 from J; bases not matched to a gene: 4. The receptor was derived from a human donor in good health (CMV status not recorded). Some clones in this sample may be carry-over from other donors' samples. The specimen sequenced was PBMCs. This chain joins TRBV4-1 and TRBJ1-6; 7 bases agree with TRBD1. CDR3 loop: CASSQGGQRNSPLHF. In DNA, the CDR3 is TGCGCCAGCAGCCAAGGGGGACAGCGGAATTCACCCCTCCACTTT.